This T cell receptor beta chain emerged from a study of blood T cell repertoires in COVID-19. Study as a whole: T cells, B-cell-depleted T cells, or PBMCs provided the cDNA or gDNA that served as material.

Self-reported history from a screening survey and questionnaire set each donor's cohort. For recovered donors of Cohort 3, there were two negative PCRs, clearance, or symptom resolution. Germline CDR1 is SGHAT and CDR2 is FQNNGV. Trimming pared 4 bases from V and 1 base from J, leaving 7 bases between. CDR3 size: 14 residues. Original data processing: For nucleated cells, counts were estimated from reference gene primer amplification. Sequencing was performed with immunoSEQ multiplex PCR; in TCRdb, only in-frame clones are kept and a portion is missing. V, J and clone size were drawn from that table, and D and trimming were deduced from the DNA. The table lists hundreds of thousands of clones, under 95% of them singletons, with 2.6% in the top ten.

This receptor was obtained from a man aged 60 to 69 who had recovered from COVID-19. The chain is built from TRBV11-2 and TRBJ1-4; D unclear. Sample: PBMCs or T cells enriched from blood (not recorded which). For the CDR3, the DNA is TGTGCCAGCAGCTCGAGAGGAACTAATGAAAAACTGTTTTTT. Translating gives CASSSRGTNEKLFF.